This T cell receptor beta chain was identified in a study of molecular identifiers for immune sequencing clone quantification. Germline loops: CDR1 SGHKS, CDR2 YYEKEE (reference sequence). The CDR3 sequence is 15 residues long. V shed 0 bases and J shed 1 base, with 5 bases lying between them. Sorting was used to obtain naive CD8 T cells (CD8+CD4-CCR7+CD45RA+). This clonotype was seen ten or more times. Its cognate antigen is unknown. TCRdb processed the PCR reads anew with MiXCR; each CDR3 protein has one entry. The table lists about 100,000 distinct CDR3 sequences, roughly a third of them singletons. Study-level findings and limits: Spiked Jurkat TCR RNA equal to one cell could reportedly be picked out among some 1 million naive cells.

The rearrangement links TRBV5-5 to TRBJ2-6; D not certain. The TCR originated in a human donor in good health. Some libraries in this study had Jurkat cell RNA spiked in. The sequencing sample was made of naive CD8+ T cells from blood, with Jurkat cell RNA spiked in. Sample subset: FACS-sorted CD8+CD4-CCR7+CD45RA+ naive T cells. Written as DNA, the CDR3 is TGTGCCAGCAGCTTGGAGGTTTCTGGGGCCAACGTCCTGACTTTC. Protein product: CASSLEVSGANVLTF.